The 5 T cell receptor beta chains given below trace back to one sample, sequenced in a study of blood T cell repertoires in COVID-19. Assay: immunoSEQ multiplex PCR; the TCRdb copy retains only in-frame clones and omits some. The sample carries about 68,000 clones, roughly 73% recorded once. Material: peripheral blood. The receptors shown here come from a woman aged 60-75 years with acute or convalescent COVID-19.

J is TRBJ2-7 and V is TRBV3-1 (or the pseudogene TRBV3-2); D gene unclear. Germline V CDR1 and CDR2: LGHDT, YNNKEL (reference sequence). Trimming removed 5 bases at V and 5 bases at J, with 10 bases between. The CDR3 has 12 amino acids. Here the CDR3 DNA reads TGTGCCAGCAGCTACAGTTGGGACGAGCAGTACTTC. Its translation: CASSYSWDEQYF.

This clone was observed a handful of times. The V call is TRBV7-8, the J call TRBJ1-1; D gene uncertain. V was trimmed by 3 bases and J by 0 bases, leaving 5 bases between them. CDR1 and CDR2 (germline): SGHVS, FQNEAQ. The CDR3 runs 13 residues. The CDR3 region is CASSFTVNTEAFF. The CDR3 nucleotides read TGTGCCAGCAGCTTCACAGTGAACACTGAAGCTTTCTTT.

The chain combines TRBV5-1 with TRBJ1-4, with TRBD1 identical over 7 bases. Per germline, CDR1 SGHRS and CDR2 YFSETQ. The CDR3 has 15 amino acids. J lost 3 bases, V lost 5 bases, and 7 bases had no gene match. Written as DNA, the CDR3 is TGCGCCAGCAGGGAACAGGGGACGGCTAATGAAAAACTGTTTTTT. This sequence encodes CASREQGTANEKLFF.

This clone was seen a few times. The chain uses TRBV5-6 and TRBJ2-7; no firm D call. Germline V CDR1 and CDR2: SGHDT, YYEEEE. Between the trimmed V and J ends, which lost 0 bases and 2 bases, there was a span of 15 bases. The CDR3 has 16 amino acids. DNA of the CDR3: TGTGCCAGCAGCTTGGGAGGTCCGACGATCGCCTACGAGCAGTACTTC. Translated, it gives CASSLGGPTIAYEQYF.

This clone was detected many times. This chain joins TRBV5-5 and TRBJ1-3, with D unresolved. This CDR3 region has 16 residues. V was pared by 3 bases and J by 0 bases, with 13 bases between. The germline V gene has CDR1 SGHKS and CDR2 YYEKEE (reference sequence). Here the CDR3 reads CASSSIQARSGNTIYF. CDR3 nucleotides: TGTGCCAGCAGCTCCATTCAGGCTCGCTCTGGAAACACCATATATTTT.